These T cell receptor beta chains were read from a single sample in a study of CD8 T cells in ankylosing spondylitis. TCRdb ran MiXCR on the 5' RACE reads and lists one entry per CDR3 protein. The data show some 200,000 distinct CDR3 sequences, with roughly 6.6% seen just once and 14% held by the top ten. Source material: blood, either unsorted or a sorted T cell fraction (not recorded which). Receptors were obtained from a male donor with ankylosing spondylitis. Both conserved end residues are trimmed from each CDR3. The order of the fields is V gene, CDR3 length, CDR3 protein.

V gene: TRBV4-3
CDR3 length: 13
CDR3 protein: ASSQDRGPNTEAF

V gene: TRBV5-6
CDR3 length: 12
CDR3 protein: ASSLRSSTGELF

V gene: TRBV10-3
CDR3 length: 14
CDR3 protein: AISDSLVSKNTEAF

V gene: TRBV4-2
CDR3 length: 11
CDR3 protein: ASSPPYYNEQF

V gene: TRBV5-5
CDR3 length: 12
CDR3 protein: ASSSVATNEKLF

V gene: TRBV10-3
CDR3 length: 14
CDR3 protein: AISESGARSYNEQF

V gene: TRBV4-2
CDR3 length: 15
CDR3 protein: ASSQSTSGLGEETQY

V gene: TRBV6-2/TRBV6-3
CDR3 length: 14
CDR3 protein: ASTRHGRGSYNEQF

V gene: TRBV4-1
CDR3 length: 13
CDR3 protein: ASSQVDSGANVLT

V gene: TRBV4-2
CDR3 length: 15
CDR3 protein: ASSLILAGGPTDTQY

V gene: TRBV12-3/TRBV12-4
CDR3 length: 13
CDR3 protein: ASTLLGQGRTEAF

V gene: TRBV28
CDR3 length: 13
CDR3 protein: ASSLGRLNTGELF

V gene: TRBV11-2
CDR3 length: 9
CDR3 protein: ASGLSGEQY

V gene: TRBV7-3
CDR3 length: 13
CDR3 protein: ASSFAGAPYNEQF

V gene: TRBV24-1
CDR3 length: 14
CDR3 protein: ATSDLPLGNTGELF

V gene: TRBV28
CDR3 length: 15
CDR3 protein: ASSSLRGQWGDTEAF

V gene: TRBV20-1
CDR3 length: 8
CDR3 protein: SAPTDTQY

V gene: TRBV15
CDR3 length: 12
CDR3 protein: ATSREMATDTQY